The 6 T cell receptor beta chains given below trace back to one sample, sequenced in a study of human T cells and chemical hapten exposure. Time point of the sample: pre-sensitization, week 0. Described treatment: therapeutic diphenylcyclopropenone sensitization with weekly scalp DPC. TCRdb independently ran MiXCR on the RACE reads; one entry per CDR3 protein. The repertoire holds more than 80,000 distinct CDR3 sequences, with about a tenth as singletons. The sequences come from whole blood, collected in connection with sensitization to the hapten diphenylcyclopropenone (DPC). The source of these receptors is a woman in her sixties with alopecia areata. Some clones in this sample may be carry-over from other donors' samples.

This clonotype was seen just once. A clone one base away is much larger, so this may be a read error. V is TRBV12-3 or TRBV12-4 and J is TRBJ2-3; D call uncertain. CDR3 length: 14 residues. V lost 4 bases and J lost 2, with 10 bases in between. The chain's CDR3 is CASSSWTSTDTQYF. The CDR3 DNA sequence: TGTGCCAGCAGTTCCTGGACCTCCACAGATACGCAGTATTTT.

The CDR3 loop is CASRISGGAVTGELFF. The CDR3 DNA reads as TGTGCCAGCCGCATTAGCGGGGGGGCGGTCACCGGGGAGCTGTTTTTT. V and J are TRBV12-3 or TRBV12-4 and TRBJ2-2, with 11 bases fitting TRBD2. The junction had 9 bases not matched to a gene; V was cut back by 8 bases and J by 4 bases. CDR3 length: 16 residues.

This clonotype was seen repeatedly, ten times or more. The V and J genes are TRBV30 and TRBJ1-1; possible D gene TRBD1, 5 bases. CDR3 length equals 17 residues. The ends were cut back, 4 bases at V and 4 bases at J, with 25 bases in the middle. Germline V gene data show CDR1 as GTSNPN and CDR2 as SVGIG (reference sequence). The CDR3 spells CAWIPLRDSSGGTEAFF. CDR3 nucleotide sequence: TGTGCCTGGATCCCCCTACGGGACTCCTCTGGGGGCACTGAAGCTTTCTTT.

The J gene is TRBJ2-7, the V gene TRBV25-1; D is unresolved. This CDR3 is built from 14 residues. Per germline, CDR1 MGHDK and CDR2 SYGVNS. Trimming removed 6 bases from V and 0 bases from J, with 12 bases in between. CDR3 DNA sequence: TGTGCCAGCAGCTGGGCGGAGAGCTCCTACGAGCAGTACTTC. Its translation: CASSWAESSYEQYF.

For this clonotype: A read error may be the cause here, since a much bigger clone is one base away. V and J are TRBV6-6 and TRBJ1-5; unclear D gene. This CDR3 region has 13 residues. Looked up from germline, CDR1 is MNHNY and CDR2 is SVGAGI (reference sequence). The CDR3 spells CAGSSLLHQPQHF. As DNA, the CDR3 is TGTGCCGGCAGTTCCCTCCTCCATCAGCCCCAGCATTTT.

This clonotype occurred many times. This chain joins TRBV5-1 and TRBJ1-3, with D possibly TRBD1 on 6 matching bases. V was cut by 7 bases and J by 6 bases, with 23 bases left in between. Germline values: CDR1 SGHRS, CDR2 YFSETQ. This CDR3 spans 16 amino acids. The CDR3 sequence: CASHLRGGYAENTIYF. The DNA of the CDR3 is TGCGCCAGCCACCTGAGAGGGGGATACGCTGAAAACACCATATATTTT.